The clone carrying this T cell receptor (delta chain) was observed many times. Antigen unknown. The same CDR3 arises from other DNA sequences in this sample as well. TCRdb reanalysed the multiplex PCR reads with CATT. The data hold around 50,000 delta-chain clones, with around 1.7% observed a single time. The sample belongs to a study of γδ T cells in repeated Plasmodium falciparum infection. For the study at large: Donors had four controlled P. falciparum NF54 infections over 644 days. Study findings and constraints: Vdelta2-negative gammadelta repertoires appeared less diverse and less shared in Malian than Australian children.

Flow sorting of PBMC yielded separate Vgamma9/Vdelta2+ and Vdelta2-negative gammadelta T cell populations for bulk repertoire analysis. Trimming cost V 5 bases and J 0 bases; bases outside gene matches: 14. CDR3 length equals 16 residues. The V gene's germline CDR1 is TVYSNPD and CDR2 GDNSRS (reference sequence). This sequence was found in a pool of human donors (malaria-infected and uninfected, not separated). The rearrangement uses TRDV3 and TRDJ1, with TRDD3 matching over 8 bases. The sequenced material came from gamma-delta T cells from blood. CDR3 DNA sequence: TGTGCCGTCTTGTACTGGGGGCCCTCGTACACCGATAAACTCATCTTT. Translating it yields CAVLYWGPSYTDKLIF.